This passage covers 30 T cell receptor beta chains from one sample sequenced in a study of T cell clonotyping in hematopoietic cell transplantation. TCRdb's copy holds only in-frame clones and misses some; the assay was immunoSEQ multiplex PCR. Of more than 10,000 clones in the sample, around 90% were seen once. Material: peripheral blood mononuclear cells. The receptors here all came from a man aged 25-40 years in good health. Some clones in this sample may be carry-over from other donors' samples.

The gene calls are TRBV5-1 and TRBJ1-1; no reliable D call. Germline V CDR1 and CDR2: SGHRS, YFSETQ. CDR3 size: 12 residues. The V gene lost 2 bases and the J gene lost 5 bases, with 7 bases spanning the gap. CDR3 amino acids: CASSLQGTEAFF. As DNA, the CDR3 is TGCGCCAGCAGCTTACAAGGGACTGAAGCTTTCTTT.

CDR3 region: CASSEAGASYEQYF. The CDR3 DNA follows: TGCGCCAGCAGCGAGGCAGGAGCTTCCTACGAGCAGTACTTC. The chain uses TRBV5-1 and TRBJ2-7; D not resolved. This CDR3 contains 14 residues. From germline, CDR1 is SGHRS and CDR2 YFSETQ. V was pared by 4 bases and J by 1 base, with 12 bases between. The variable domain in full, with the rest retrieved from reference TRBV5-1 and TRBJ2-7, is KAGVTQTPRYLIKTRGQQVTLSCSPISGHRSVSWYQQTPGQGLQFLFEYFSETQRNKGNFPGRFSGRQFSNSRSEMNVSTLELGDSALYLCASSEAGASYEQYFGPGTRLTVT.

The rearrangement joins TRBV25-1 to TRBJ2-3; 8 nucleotides agree with TRBD1. After removal of 6 bases from V and 5 bases from J, the junction contained 4 bases not matched to a gene. The length of the CDR3 is 13 residues. From germline, CDR1 is MGHDK and CDR2 SYGVNS. CDR3 residues: CASSTGGKDTQYF. The CDR3 DNA follows: TGTGCCAGCAGCACAGGGGGTAAAGATACGCAGTATTTT.

The rearrangement links TRBV2 to TRBJ2-7; TRBD1 agrees at 7 bases. The V and J ends lost 6 bases and 0 bases, in that order; junction bases with no gene match: 5. Looked up from germline, CDR1 is SNHLY and CDR2 is FYNNEI. This CDR3 is 14 amino acids long. This chain's CDR3 is CASRDRAYSYEQYF. CDR3 nucleotide sequence: TGTGCCAGCAGAGACAGGGCCTACTCCTACGAGCAGTACTTC.

This chain connects TRBV28 to TRBJ2-1, with 7 bases fitting TRBD2. The CDR3 contains 17 residues. Per the germline V gene, CDR1 is MDHEN and CDR2 is SYDVKM. V shed 2 bases, J shed 5 bases, and the junction held 12 bases outside the gene matches. Here the CDR3 reads CASSLAAGAEGNNEQFF. The CDR3 DNA sequence: TGTGCCAGCAGTTTAGCCGCGGGAGCGGAGGGGAACAATGAGCAGTTCTTC.

The chain's CDR3 is CASSLGQGWGYTF. The DNA for the CDR3 is TGTGCCAGCAGCTTGGGGCAGGGTTGGGGCTACACCTTC. J is TRBJ1-2 and V is TRBV5-6; a possible D gene is TRBD1 (5 bases). This CDR3 region has 13 residues. The V end lost 0 bases, the J end lost 8 bases, and 11 bases lay between the germline ends. Germline V lookup: CDR1 SGHDT, CDR2 YYEEEE.

The chain couples TRBV10-2 to TRBJ1-1, with D maybe TRBD1 (6 bases). CDR1 is WSHSY and CDR2 is SAAADI in the germline V gene. The germline V and J ends were trimmed by 3 bases and 4 bases, with 15 bases remaining between them. This CDR3 has 15 residues. The CDR3 protein is CASSDLWGRGTEAFF. The CDR3 region has the DNA TGCGCCAGCAGTGACCTGTGGGGGCGCGGCACTGAAGCTTTCTTT.

This clone was seen just once. The chain is built from TRBV30 and TRBJ2-7; 10 nucleotides line up with TRBD2. After removal of 3 bases from V and 2 bases from J, the junction contained 7 bases not matched to a gene. CDR1 and CDR2 from the germline V gene are GTSNPN and SVGIG (reference sequence). This CDR3 comprises 15 residues. CDR3 sequence reads: CAWRLAGASPYEQYF. CDR3 DNA sequence: TGTGCCTGGAGGCTAGCGGGGGCCTCCCCCTACGAGCAGTACTTC.

This clone was counted a single time. The V and J genes are TRBV19 and TRBJ1-5; tentatively, D is TRBD1 (5 bases). CDR3 size: 13 residues. Germline CDR1 is LNHDA and CDR2 is SQIVND (reference sequence). Trimming removed 7 bases at V and 6 bases at J, with 13 bases between. CDR3 region: CASNSGGTQPQHF. For the CDR3, the DNA is TGTGCCAGTAACAGCGGGGGTACTCAGCCCCAGCATTTT.

The J gene is TRBJ2-6, the V gene TRBV25-1; D is unclear. Deletions cut 3 bases from V and 0 bases from J, with 3 bases between. Germline CDR1 reads MGHDK; CDR2 reads SYGVNS. The CDR3 is 14 amino acids. CDR3 loop: CASSEFSGANVLTF. CDR3 nucleotides: TGTGCCAGCAGTGAGTTCTCTGGGGCCAACGTCCTGACTTTC.

This chain links TRBV5-1 with TRBJ2-7; D remains ambiguous. Germline assignment: CDR1 SGHRS and CDR2 YFSETQ. The CDR3 totals 13 residues. V lost 2 bases and J 6 bases, leaving 12 bases between the germline ends. CDR3 in DNA: TGCGCCAGCAGCTTATCCGGGTCCCTCGAGCAGTACTTC. Amino acid sequence: CASSLSGSLEQYF.

This rearrangement joins TRBV6-5 to TRBJ2-1; TRBD2 aligns across 9 bases. V trimming: 2 bases; J trimming: 7 bases; junction bases outside the gene matches: 6. CDR3 size: 15 residues. Germline CDR1 is MNHEY and CDR2 is SVGAGI. The CDR3 here is CASSYLAGMGNEQFF. DNA for the CDR3: TGTGCCAGCAGTTACCTAGCGGGAATGGGTAATGAGCAGTTCTTC.

The CDR3 DNA follows: TGCGCCAGCAGCCAAAGACAGCTGAACACTGAAGCTTTCTTT. This sequence encodes CASSQRQLNTEAFF. This sequence joins TRBV4-1 and TRBJ1-1, with D possibly TRBD1 on 5 matching bases. CDR1 and CDR2 from the germline V gene are MGHRA and YSYEKL. With 2 bases removed from V and 0 bases from J, the gap between germline ends came to 7 bases. This CDR3 has 14 amino acids.

The sample holds one count of this clone. The chain couples TRBV23-1 to TRBJ1-6, with D uncertain. TRBV23-1 qualifies as an ORF whose function is uncertain. V shed 3 bases and J shed 6 bases, with 15 bases lying between them. The CDR3 loop spans 16 amino acids. The CDR3, as DNA: TGCGCCAGCAGTCACGGGTCTGGGTGTGTTAATTCACCCCTCCACTTT. It specifies CASSHGSGCVNSPLHF.

This clone came up once. The chain couples TRBV14 to TRBJ1-2; tentative D call: TRBD1 (5 bases). V was shortened by 5 bases and J by 7 bases, with 20 bases between the two germline ends. The CDR3 covers 15 residues. Germline V CDR1 and CDR2: SGHDN, FVKESK. The CDR3 coding sequence is TGTGCCAGCAGCTCCTCGTGGGGGGGAGTTCGTGGCTACACCTTC. It is translated as CASSSSWGGVRGYTF.

The V gene is TRBV2, the J gene TRBJ2-3; TRBD1 matches 9 bases. Germline V CDR1 and CDR2: SNHLY, FYNNEI. The CDR3 extends over 16 amino acids. V shed 7 bases and J 0 bases; nucleotides not matched to a gene: 8. CDR3 amino acids: CASKESGTGSTDTQYF. CDR3 DNA: TGTGCCAGCAAGGAGTCCGGGACAGGGAGCACAGATACGCAGTATTTT.

J is TRBJ1-2 and V is TRBV13, with 8 bases identical to TRBD1. Germline CDR1 and CDR2: PRHDT and FYEKMQ (reference sequence). J lost 7 bases, V lost 5 bases, and 9 bases had no gene match. The CDR3 runs 14 residues. CDR3: CASSPTGAVRGYTF. The CDR3 DNA reads TGTGCCAGCAGCCCGACAGGGGCAGTCCGTGGCTACACCTTC.

J is TRBJ2-5 and V is TRBV6-6, with a possible D match to TRBD2 (6 bases). Trimming cost V 7 bases and J 0 bases, with 9 bases left between them. CDR1 is MNHNY and CDR2 is SVGAGI in the germline V gene (reference sequence). The CDR3 extends over 13 amino acids. DNA for the CDR3: TGTGCCAGCATTGGGACTTACCAAGAGACCCAGTACTTC. It specifies CASIGTYQETQYF.

The chain links TRBV10-3 to TRBJ2-2, with 9 bases matching TRBD1. J lost 2 bases, V lost 10 bases, and 5 bases had no gene match. This CDR3 has 14 amino acids. Germline V gene data show CDR1 as ENHRY and CDR2 as SYGVKD. CDR3 DNA sequence: TGTGCCACGGGACAGGGTCCAAACACCGGGGAGCTGTTTTTT. Its protein product is CATGQGPNTGELFF.

V gene TRBV6-1 combines with J gene TRBJ2-3; the match to TRBD1 covers 12 bases. The germline V gene has CDR1 MNHNS and CDR2 SASEGT. With V trimmed by 6 bases and J by 10 bases, 11 bases remained unmatched. The CDR3 totals 15 residues. As DNA, the CDR3 is TGTGCCAGCAGCCTTAAAGGGACAGGGGGCTTGGCGCAGTATTTT. Translation gives CASSLKGTGGLAQYF.

The chain joins TRBV5-1 to TRBJ2-7; 9 bases are shared with TRBD1. Germline V gene sequence: CDR1 SGHRS, CDR2 YFSETQ. V lost 4 bases, J lost 5 bases, and 10 bases stayed unmatched. This CDR3 contains 15 residues. CDR3 sequence (DNA): TGCGCCAGCAGCCTAGGGACAGGGCTCGGGGACGAGCAGTACTTC. Translating it yields CASSLGTGLGDEQYF.

J is TRBJ2-6 and V is TRBV4-3; D unclear. The V and J ends lost 0 bases and 3 bases respectively, with 9 bases between them. The CDR3 has 16 amino acids. CDR1 is LGHNA, CDR2 YSLEER, per germline. The CDR3 DNA follows: TGCGCCAGCAGCCAAGATTCGGTTTATGGGGCCAACGTCCTGACTTTC. Its translation: CASSQDSVYGANVLTF.

The genes are TRBV2 and TRBJ2-2, with a possible D match to TRBD1 (6 bases). The CDR3 consists of 13 residues. The V end lost 7 bases, the J end lost 3 bases, and 9 bases lay between the germline ends. The germline gives CDR1 SNHLY, CDR2 FYNNEI. The CDR3 DNA sequence: TGTGCCAGCATTAGGACAGACACCGGGGAGCTGTTTTTT. It is translated as CASIRTDTGELFF.

This sequence joins TRBV7-9 and TRBJ1-2, with D possibly TRBD1 on 5 matching bases. The germline gives CDR1 SEHNR, CDR2 FQNEAQ (reference sequence). Between the trimmed V and J ends, which lost 3 bases and 8 bases, there was a span of 16 bases. The CDR3 covers 14 residues. CDR3 loop: CASSLGERGKGYTF. Written as DNA, the CDR3 is TGTGCCAGCAGCTTGGGGGAGAGGGGAAAAGGCTACACCTTC.

This sequence joins TRBV7-2 and TRBJ2-1; 7 bases line up with TRBD1. V shed 5 bases, J shed 0 bases, and the junction held 16 bases outside the gene matches. Per germline, CDR1 SGHTA and CDR2 FQGNSA. CDR3 size: 19 residues. As DNA, the CDR3 is TGTGCCAGCAGCCAGAGGGGGCAGGGCCTAATACGCTCCTACAATGAGCAGTTCTTC. Protein: CASSQRGQGLIRSYNEQFF.

The rearrangement uses TRBV19 and TRBJ1-5; D is unresolved. This CDR3 is built from 15 residues. V lost 7 bases and J 3 bases, leaving 16 bases between the germline ends. Germline CDR1 is LNHDA and CDR2 is SQIVND (reference sequence). CDR3 in amino acids: CASTPPGGPNQPQHF. In DNA, the CDR3 is TGTGCCAGTACCCCCCCTGGTGGGCCCAATCAGCCCCAGCATTTT.

This clone occurred once. The rearrangement links TRBV29-1 to TRBJ1-2; D is ambiguous. CDR3 size: 13 residues. Germline V gene sequence: CDR1 SQVTM, CDR2 ANQGSEA. The V end lost 3 bases, the J end lost 8 bases, and 16 bases lay between the germline ends. The CDR3 reads CSVETQEEEGYTF. The CDR3 nucleotides read TGCAGCGTTGAGACACAAGAAGAGGAGGGCTACACCTTC.

This chain's CDR3 is CASSVNRGKETQYF. CDR3 DNA: TGTGCCAGCAGCGTAAATCGGGGAAAAGAGACCCAGTACTTC. This chain connects TRBV7-2 to TRBJ2-5, with a tentative D call TRBD2 (5 bases). The CDR3 runs to 14 residues. V lost 5 bases to trimming and J lost 3 bases, with 13 bases between them. The germline V gene has CDR1 SGHTA and CDR2 FQGNSA.

This chain links TRBV4-2 with TRBJ2-1, with D tentatively TRBD1 or TRBD2 (5 bases each). In germline, CDR1 is LGHNA, CDR2 YNFKEQ. V was clipped by 0 bases and J by 8 bases, with 11 bases between them. This CDR3 is 14 amino acids long. This CDR3 is CASSQDRGEDEQFF. The DNA for the CDR3 is TGTGCCAGCAGCCAAGATCGGGGCGAGGATGAGCAGTTCTTC.

The rearrangement links TRBV29-1 to TRBJ2-7; possible D gene TRBD1, 5 bases. In germline, CDR1 is SQVTM, CDR2 ANQGSEA. The CDR3 loop spans 12 amino acids. Trimming removed 7 bases at V and 5 bases at J, with 15 bases between. The CDR3 here is CSAGQGAHEQYF. In DNA, the CDR3 is TGCAGCGCCGGTCAGGGCGCCCACGAGCAGTACTTC.